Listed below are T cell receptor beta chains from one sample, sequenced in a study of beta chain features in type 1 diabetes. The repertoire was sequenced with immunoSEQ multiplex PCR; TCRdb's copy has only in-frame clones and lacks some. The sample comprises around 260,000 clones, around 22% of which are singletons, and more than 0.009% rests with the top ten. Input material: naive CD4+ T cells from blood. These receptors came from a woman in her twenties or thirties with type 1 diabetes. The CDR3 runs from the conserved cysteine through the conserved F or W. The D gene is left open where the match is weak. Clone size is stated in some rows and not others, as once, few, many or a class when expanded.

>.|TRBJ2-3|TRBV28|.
TGTGCCAGCAGCCAGACATACACAGATACGCAGTATTTT
CASSQTYTDTQYF
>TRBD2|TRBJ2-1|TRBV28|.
TGTGCCAGCCACACTAGCGGGAGTCACTATGAGCAGTTCTTC
CASHTSGSHYEQFF
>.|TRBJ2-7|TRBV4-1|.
TGCGCCAGCAGCCGCCCGACTAGTTCCTCCTACGAGCAGTACTTC
CASSRPTSSSYEQYF
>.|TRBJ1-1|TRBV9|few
TGTGCCAGCAGCGTCGGGATCATTAACACTGAAGCTTTCTTT
CASSVGIINTEAFF
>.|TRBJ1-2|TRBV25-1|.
TGTGCCAGCAGTGAACGCGGATATGGCTACACCTTC
CASSERGYGYTF
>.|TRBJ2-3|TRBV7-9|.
TGTGCCAGCAGCTCCCAAAGCGAACCTTCAGATACGCAGTATTTT
CASSSQSEPSDTQYF
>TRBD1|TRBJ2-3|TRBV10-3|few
TGTGCCATCAGTGACCAAGGGACAGGTAGCACAGATACGCAGTATTTT
CAISDQGTGSTDTQYF
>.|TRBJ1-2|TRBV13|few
TGTGCCAGCAGCTTAGCGGGAGGTTATGGCTACACCTTC
CASSLAGGYGYTF
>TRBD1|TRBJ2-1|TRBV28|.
TGTGCCCTCAGGGGGTACAATGAGCAGTTCTTC
CALRGYNEQFF
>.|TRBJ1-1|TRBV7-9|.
TGTGCCAGCAGCTTAGCGCGGCGGGTAAACACTGAAGCTTTCTTT
CASSLARRVNTEAFF
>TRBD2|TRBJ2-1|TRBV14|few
TGTGCCAGCAGCCCCCAAACTAGCGGGAACTACAATGAGCAGTTCTTC
CASSPQTSGNYNEQFF
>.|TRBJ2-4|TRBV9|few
TGTGCCAGCAGCGTAGGAGGGACAAGGATCGCCATTCAGTACTTC
CASSVGGTRIAIQYF
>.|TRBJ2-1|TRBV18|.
TGTGCCAGCTCACCACCCCGCGGGACCTACAATGAGCAGTTCTTC
CASSPPRGTYNEQFF
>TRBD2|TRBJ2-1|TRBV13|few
TGTGCCAGCAGCTTAGGACTAGCGAGTACAATGAGGCAGTTCTTC
CASSLGLASTMRQFF
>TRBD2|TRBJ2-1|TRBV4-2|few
TGTGCCAGCAGCCCTCCGGGAGGACTTTACAATGAGCAGTTCTTC
CASSPPGGLYNEQFF
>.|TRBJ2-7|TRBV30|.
TGTGCCTGGAGTGTTGCTGGACAGTGTCTCTTC
CAWSVAGQCLF
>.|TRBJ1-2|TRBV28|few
TGTGCCACCGCAATATTTCTACAGAACGCCAACACCTTC
CATAIFLQNANTF
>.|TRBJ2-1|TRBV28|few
TGTGCCAGCGTCGTTATGGGCCCTTACAATGAGCAGTTCTTC
CASVVMGPYNEQFF
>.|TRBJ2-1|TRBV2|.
TGTGCCAGCATGGGACTGGGAATAACGCATGAGCAGTTCTTC
CASMGLGITHEQFF
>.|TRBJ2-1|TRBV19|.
TGTGCCAGTAGTATCGCTTCGGACAATGAGCAGTTCTTC
CASSIASDNEQFF
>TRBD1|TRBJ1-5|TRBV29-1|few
TGCAGCGTTGTTAATCTGAGGACAGGGGAGGAGGATCAGCCCCAGCATTTT
CSVVNLRTGEEDQPQHF
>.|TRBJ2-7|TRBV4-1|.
TGCGCCAGCAGCCATCGTATCCCCGGGACGGGAGACTACGAGCAGTACTTC
CASSHRIPGTGDYEQYF
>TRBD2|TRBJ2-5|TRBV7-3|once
TGTGCCAGCAGCCCCGGGACTAGCGGGGAGACCCAGTACTTC
CASSPGTSGETQYF
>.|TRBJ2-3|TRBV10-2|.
TGCGCCAGCGGGCTAGCGTACGGTAGGGATACGCAGTATTTT
CASGLAYGRDTQYF
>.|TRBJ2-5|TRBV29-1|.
TGCAGCGTTGTTATCGCGGAACAAGAGACCCAGTACTTC
CSVVIAEQETQYF
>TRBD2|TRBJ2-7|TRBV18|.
TGTGCCAGCTCACCCCCGGGAGGGCCAGATTACGAGCAGTACTTC
CASSPPGGPDYEQYF
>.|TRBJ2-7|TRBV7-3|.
TGTGCCAGCGCCCTCGGACAGTACTACGAGCAGTACTTC
CASALGQYYEQYF
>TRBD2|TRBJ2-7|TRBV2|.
TGTGCCAGCAGTGAATGGGCTAGCGGGAACAGCGACGAGCAGTACTTC
CASSEWASGNSDEQYF
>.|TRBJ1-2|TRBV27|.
TGTGCCAGCAGTCCGACAGGTATCTATGGCTACACCTTC
CASSPTGIYGYTF
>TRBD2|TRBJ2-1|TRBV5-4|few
TGTGCCAGCAGCTCCGCTCCGGGAGGGTGGAATGAGCAGTTCTTC
CASSSAPGGWNEQFF
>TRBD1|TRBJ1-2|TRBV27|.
TGTGCCAGCAGCGCCACACCCGGACAGGGAGGTTATGGCTACACCTTC
CASSATPGQGGYGYTF
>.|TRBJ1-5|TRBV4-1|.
TGCGCCAGCAGCCAAGCGGGGACTACCAATCAGCCCCAGCATTTT
CASSQAGTTNQPQHF